This T cell receptor (beta chain) was observed in a study of T cell responses to AZD1222 COVID-19 vaccine. Study conclusions and caveats: Compared with day 0, the breadth and depth of the Spike-specific TCR repertoire rose significantly after two doses of AZD1222.

Between the trimmed V and J ends, which lost 6 bases and 7 bases, there was a span of 11 bases. CDR3 length: 11 amino acids. Per the germline V gene, CDR1 is SQVTM and CDR2 is ANQGSEA. Concerning this clone itself: Its antigen is unknown.

The assay was immunoSEQ multiplex PCR, and TCRdb's table has in-frame clones only and misses some. The sample holds over 90,000 clones, 91% seen once. The V gene is TRBV29-1, the J gene TRBJ2-3; D gene ambiguous. The TCR comes from an adult in good health. Sequenced material: peripheral blood, taken on day 0 of AZD1222 vaccination. In nucleotides, the CDR3 is TGCAGCGTCACTATAGCAAATACGCAGTATTTT. It specifies CSVTIANTQYF.